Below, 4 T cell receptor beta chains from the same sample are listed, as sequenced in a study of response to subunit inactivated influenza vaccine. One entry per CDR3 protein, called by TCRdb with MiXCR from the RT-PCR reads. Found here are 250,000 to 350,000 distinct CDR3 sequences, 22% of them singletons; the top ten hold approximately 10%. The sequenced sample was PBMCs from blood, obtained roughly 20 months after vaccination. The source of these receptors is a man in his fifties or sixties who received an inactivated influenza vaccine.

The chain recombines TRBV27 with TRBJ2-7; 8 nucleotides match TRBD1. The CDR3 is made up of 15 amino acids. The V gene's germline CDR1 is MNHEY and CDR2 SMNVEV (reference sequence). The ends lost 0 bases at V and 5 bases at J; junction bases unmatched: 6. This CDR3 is CASSLSIRGQDEQYF. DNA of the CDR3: TGTGCCAGCAGTTTATCGATCAGGGGGCAAGACGAGCAGTACTTC.

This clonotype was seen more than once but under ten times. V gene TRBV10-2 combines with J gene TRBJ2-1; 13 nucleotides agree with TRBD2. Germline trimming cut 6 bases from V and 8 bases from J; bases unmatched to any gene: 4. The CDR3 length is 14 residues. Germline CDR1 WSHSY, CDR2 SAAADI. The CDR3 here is CASRLAGGSHEQFF. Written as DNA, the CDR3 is TGCGCCAGCAGACTAGCGGGAGGGTCCCATGAGCAGTTCTTC.

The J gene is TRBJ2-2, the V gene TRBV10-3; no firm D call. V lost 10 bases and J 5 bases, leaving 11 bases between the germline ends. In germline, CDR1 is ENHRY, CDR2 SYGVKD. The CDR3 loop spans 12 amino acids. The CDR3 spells CATAGHTGELFF. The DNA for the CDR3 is TGTGCCACCGCTGGCCATACCGGGGAGCTGTTTTTT.

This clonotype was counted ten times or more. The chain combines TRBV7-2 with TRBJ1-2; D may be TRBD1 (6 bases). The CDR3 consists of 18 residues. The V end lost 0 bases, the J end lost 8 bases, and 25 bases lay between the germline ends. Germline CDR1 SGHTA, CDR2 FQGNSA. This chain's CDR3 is CASSLARGHRSPTFGYTF. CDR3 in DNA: TGTGCCAGCAGCTTAGCTCGGGGACATCGATCCCCAACTTTCGGCTACACCTTC.